This T cell receptor (beta chain) was captured in a study of shared clonotypes between healthy human individuals. A note on this clone: Its cognate antigen is unknown.

Germline CDR1 MNHNY, CDR2 SVGAGI (reference sequence). The V end lost 0 bases, the J end lost 2 bases, and 6 bases lay between the germline ends. The CDR3 has 14 residues. Findings and limits, study-wide: In contrast to clonotypes shared by all four donors, non-shared clonotypes had lower generation probabilities. The sharing of roughly 5% of naive CD4 clonotypes was seen across several donors.

TCRdb's copy holds only in-frame clones and misses some; the assay was immunoSEQ multiplex PCR. The sample lists 2 million to 2.5 million clones, 90% to 95% occurring once. The source of this sequence is a man aged 18-30 years in good health. Some clones in this sample may be carry-over from other donors' samples. The sample was naive CD4+ T cells from PBMCs. As for subset: CD45RA+ positively selected. The V gene is TRBV6-6, the J gene TRBJ2-3; D is unclear. CDR3 DNA sequence: TGTGCCAGCAGTTACTCACCCTACACAGATACGCAGTATTTT. This encodes CASSYSPYTDTQYF.